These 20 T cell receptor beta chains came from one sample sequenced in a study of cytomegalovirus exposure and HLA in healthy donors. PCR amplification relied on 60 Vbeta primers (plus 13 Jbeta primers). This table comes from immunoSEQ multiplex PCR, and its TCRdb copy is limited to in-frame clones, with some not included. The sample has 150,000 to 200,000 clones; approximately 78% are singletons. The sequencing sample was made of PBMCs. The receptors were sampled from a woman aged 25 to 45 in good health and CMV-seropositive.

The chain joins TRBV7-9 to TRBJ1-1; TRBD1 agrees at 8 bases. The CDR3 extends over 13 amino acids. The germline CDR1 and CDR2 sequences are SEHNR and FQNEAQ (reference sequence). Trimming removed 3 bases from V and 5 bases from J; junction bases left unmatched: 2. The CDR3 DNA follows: TGTGCCAGCAGCTTGCGGACAGGGACTGAAGCTTTCTTT. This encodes CASSLRTGTEAFF.

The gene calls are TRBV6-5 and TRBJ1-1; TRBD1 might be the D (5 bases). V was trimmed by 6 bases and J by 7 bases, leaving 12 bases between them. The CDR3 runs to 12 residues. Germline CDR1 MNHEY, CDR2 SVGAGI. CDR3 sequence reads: CASRGAGLEAFF. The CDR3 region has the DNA TGTGCCAGCAGAGGGGCAGGGCTTGAAGCTTTCTTT.

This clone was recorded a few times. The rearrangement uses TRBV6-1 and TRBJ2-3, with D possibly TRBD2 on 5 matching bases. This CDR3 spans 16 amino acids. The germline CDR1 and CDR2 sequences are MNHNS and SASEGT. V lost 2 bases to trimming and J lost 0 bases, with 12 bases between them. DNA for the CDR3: TGTGCCAGCAGTGAAAGAAGAGGGCCAAGCACAGATACGCAGTATTTT. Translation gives CASSERRGPSTDTQYF.

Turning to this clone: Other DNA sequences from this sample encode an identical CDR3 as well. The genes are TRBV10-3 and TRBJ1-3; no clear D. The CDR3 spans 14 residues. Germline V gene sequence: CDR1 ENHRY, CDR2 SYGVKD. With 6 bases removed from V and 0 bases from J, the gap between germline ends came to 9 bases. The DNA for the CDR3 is TGTGCCATCAGAGACCGGGGCTCTGGAAACACCATATATTTT. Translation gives CAIRDRGSGNTIYF.

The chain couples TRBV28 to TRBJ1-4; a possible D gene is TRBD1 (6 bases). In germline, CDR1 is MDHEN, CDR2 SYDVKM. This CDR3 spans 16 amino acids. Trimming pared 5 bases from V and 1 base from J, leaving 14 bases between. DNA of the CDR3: TGTGCCAGCAGTCAAGGGTCGACAGGAACTAATGAAAAACTGTTTTTT. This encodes CASSQGSTGTNEKLFF.

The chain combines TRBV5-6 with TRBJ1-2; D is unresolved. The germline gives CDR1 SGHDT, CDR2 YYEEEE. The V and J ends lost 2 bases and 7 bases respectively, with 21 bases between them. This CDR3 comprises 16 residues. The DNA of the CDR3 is TGTGCCAGCAGCTTTCGAACCGGGATTTCCATAGCTGGCTACACCTTC. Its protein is CASSFRTGISIAGYTF.

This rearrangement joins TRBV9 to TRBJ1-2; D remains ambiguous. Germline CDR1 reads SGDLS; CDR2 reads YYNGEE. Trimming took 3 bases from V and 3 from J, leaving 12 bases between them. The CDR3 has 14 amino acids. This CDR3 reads CASSEVGRDYGYTF. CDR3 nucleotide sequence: TGTGCCAGCAGCGAGGTAGGGAGAGACTATGGCTACACCTTC.

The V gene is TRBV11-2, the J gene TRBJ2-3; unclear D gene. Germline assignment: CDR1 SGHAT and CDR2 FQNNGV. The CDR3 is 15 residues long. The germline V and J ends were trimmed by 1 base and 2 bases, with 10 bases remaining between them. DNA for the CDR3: TGTGCCAGCAGCTTAGGTGGGCTCTACACAGATACGCAGTATTTT. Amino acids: CASSLGGLYTDTQYF.

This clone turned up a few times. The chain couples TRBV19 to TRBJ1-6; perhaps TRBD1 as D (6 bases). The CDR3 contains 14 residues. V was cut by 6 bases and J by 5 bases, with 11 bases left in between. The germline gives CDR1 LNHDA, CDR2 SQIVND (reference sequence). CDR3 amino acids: CASSMQGNNSPLHF. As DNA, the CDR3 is TGTGCCAGTAGCATGCAGGGGAATAATTCACCCCTCCACTTT.

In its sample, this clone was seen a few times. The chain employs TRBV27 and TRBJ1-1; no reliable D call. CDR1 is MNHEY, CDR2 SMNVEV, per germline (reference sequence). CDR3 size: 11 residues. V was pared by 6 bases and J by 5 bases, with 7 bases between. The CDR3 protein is CASSSRTEAFF. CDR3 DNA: TGTGCCAGCAGCTCGAGGACTGAAGCTTTCTTT.

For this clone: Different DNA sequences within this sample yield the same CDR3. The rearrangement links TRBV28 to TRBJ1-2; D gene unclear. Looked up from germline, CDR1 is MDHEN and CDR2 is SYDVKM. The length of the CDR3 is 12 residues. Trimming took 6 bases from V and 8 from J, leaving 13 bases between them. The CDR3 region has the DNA TGTGCCAGCAGCCCCTTGCTCGGGGGCTACACCTTC. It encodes CASSPLLGGYTF.

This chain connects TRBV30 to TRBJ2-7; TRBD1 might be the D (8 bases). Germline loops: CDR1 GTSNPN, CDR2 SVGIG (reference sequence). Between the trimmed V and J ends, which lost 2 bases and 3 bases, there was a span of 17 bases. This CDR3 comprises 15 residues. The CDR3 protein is CAWSPFNRGGYEQYF. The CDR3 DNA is TGTGCCTGGAGTCCCTTCAACAGGGGGGGCTACGAGCAGTACTTC.

CDR3 DNA sequence: TGTGCCAGCAGCTTAGGGACAGGAACCTACGAGCAGTACTTC. Its protein is CASSLGTGTYEQYF. The chain employs TRBV7-2 and TRBJ2-7, with 7 bases matching TRBD1. CDR3 length equals 14 residues. V dropped 1 base and J dropped 2; count of bases not matched to a gene: 2. CDR1 is SGHTA, CDR2 FQGNSA, per germline.

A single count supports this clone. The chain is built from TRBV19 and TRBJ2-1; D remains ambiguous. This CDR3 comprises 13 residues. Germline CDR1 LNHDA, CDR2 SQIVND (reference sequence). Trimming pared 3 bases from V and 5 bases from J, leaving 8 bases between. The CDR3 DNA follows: TGTGCCAGTAGTATGAGGCCGCACAATGAGCAGTTCTTC. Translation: CASSMRPHNEQFF.

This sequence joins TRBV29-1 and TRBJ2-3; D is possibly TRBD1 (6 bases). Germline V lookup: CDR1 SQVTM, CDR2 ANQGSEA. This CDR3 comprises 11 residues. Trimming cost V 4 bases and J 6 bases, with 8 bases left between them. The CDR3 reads CSVAGEDTQYF. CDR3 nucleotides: TGCAGCGTTGCAGGGGAGGATACGCAGTATTTT.

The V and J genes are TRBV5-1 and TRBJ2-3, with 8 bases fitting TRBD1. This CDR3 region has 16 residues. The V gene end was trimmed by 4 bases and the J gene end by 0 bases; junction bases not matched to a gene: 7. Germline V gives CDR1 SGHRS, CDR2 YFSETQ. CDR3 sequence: CASSRDRTSSTDTQYF. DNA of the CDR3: TGCGCCAGCAGCCGGGACAGGACGTCTAGCACAGATACGCAGTATTTT.

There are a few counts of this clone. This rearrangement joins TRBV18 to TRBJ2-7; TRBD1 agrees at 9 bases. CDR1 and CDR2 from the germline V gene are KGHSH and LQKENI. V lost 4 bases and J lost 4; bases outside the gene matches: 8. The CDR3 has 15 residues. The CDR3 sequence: CASSRRQGGSYEQYF. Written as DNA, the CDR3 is TGTGCCAGCTCACGACGACAGGGGGGAAGTTACGAGCAGTACTTC.

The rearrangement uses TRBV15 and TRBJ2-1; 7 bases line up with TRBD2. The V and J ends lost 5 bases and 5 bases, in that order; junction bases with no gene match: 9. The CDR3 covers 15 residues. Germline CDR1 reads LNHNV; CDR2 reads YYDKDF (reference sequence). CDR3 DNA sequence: TGTGCCACCAGCGGCGGGAGAGTTTCCCACAATGAGCAGTTCTTC. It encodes CATSGGRVSHNEQFF.

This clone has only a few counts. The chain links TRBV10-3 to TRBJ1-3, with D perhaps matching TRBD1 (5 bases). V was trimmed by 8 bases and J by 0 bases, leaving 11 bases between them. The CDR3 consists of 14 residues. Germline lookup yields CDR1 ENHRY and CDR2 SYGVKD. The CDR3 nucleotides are TGTGCCATCGGTTCAGGGAACTCTGGAAACACCATATATTTT. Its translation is CAIGSGNSGNTIYF.

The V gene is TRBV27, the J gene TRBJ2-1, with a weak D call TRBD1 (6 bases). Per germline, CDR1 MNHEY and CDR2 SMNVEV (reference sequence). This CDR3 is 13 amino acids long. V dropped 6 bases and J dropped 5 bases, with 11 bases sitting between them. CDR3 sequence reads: CASSRKGDNEQFF. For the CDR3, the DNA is TGTGCCAGCAGCCGGAAGGGGGACAATGAGCAGTTCTTC.